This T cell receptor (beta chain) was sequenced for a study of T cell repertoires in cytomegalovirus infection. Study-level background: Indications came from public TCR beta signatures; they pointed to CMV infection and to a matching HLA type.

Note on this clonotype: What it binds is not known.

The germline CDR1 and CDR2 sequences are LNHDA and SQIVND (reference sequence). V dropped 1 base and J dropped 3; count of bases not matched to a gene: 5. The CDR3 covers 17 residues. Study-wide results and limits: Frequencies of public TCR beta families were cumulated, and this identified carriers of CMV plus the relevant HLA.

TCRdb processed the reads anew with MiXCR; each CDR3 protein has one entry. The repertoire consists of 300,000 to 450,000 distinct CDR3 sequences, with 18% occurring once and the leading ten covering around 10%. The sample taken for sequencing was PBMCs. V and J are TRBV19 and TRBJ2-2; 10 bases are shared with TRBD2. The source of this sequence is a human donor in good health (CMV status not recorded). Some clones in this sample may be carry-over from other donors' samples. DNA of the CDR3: TGTGCCAGTAGTATAGTCCTTCTAGCGGGAGACACCGGGGAGCTGTTTTTT. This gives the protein CASSIVLLAGDTGELFF.